Listed below are T cell receptor beta chains from one sample, sequenced in a study of blood T cell repertoires in COVID-19. Assay used: immunoSEQ multiplex PCR; TCRdb lists only in-frame clones, some missing. The repertoire holds around 94,000 clones, approximately 82% seen once, with roughly 10% in the top ten. The sequenced sample was peripheral blood. All receptors derive from a man in his fifties or sixties with active or convalescent COVID-19. Both conserved end residues are part of each CDR3. A D gene is named only where the DNA matches it firmly. Not every row has a clone size; where given, it reads once, few, many or a size class.

clone_size j_call d_call v_call cdr3_aa cdr3_nt
- TRBJ2-2 - TRBV9 CASSVSAVNTGELFF TGTGCCAGCAGCGTGTCAGCGGTGAACACCGGGGAGCTGTTTTTT
- TRBJ2-2 - TRBV28 CASRTTNTGELFF TGTGCCAGCCGGACTACGAACACCGGGGAGCTGTTTTTT
few TRBJ2-1 TRBD2 TRBV5-1 CASSATSGRTGEQFF TGCGCCAGCAGCGCGACTAGCGGGAGAACGGGTGAGCAGTTCTTC
few TRBJ2-2 TRBD1 TRBV2 CASRPQTGPLAGELFF TGTGCCAGCAGACCTCAGACAGGGCCTCTGGCCGGGGAGCTGTTTTTT
- TRBJ2-2 TRBD2 TRBV7-7 CASSSSSGRVNGELFF TGTGCCAGCAGCTCATCTAGCGGGAGGGTCAACGGGGAGCTGTTTTTT
- TRBJ1-6 - TRBV27 CASRIQGSSYNSPLHF TGTGCCAGCAGAATACAGGGTAGCTCCTATAATTCACCCCTCCACTTT
- TRBJ1-5 TRBD1 TRBV18 CASSPTGSLQPQHF TGTGCCAGCTCACCGACAGGGAGCCTTCAGCCCCAGCATTTT
- TRBJ1-4 TRBD1 TRBV9 CASSPGQGTNEKLFF TGTGCCAGCAGTCCCGGACAGGGAACTAATGAAAAACTGTTTTTT
- TRBJ1-2 - TRBV28 CASRDTSYGYTF TGTGCCAGCAGGGACACCAGCTATGGCTACACCTTC
once TRBJ1-2 - TRBV5-4 CASSLQQGSRGYTF TGTGCCAGCAGCCTTCAACAGGGCTCTAGGGGCTACACCTTC
- TRBJ1-5 - TRBV19 CASRANPRRLQREENQPQHF TGTGCCAGTCGCGCAAACCCCCGCAGGTTACAGAGGGAGGAAAATCAGCCCCAGCATTTT
- TRBJ2-3 TRBD2 TRBV6-5 CASRRRLAGIDTQYF TGTGCCAGCAGGCGTAGACTAGCGGGAATAGATACGCAGTATTTT
- TRBJ2-1 - TRBV9 CASSVGQGNEQFF TGTGCCAGCAGCGTAGGGCAGGGGAATGAGCAGTTCTTC
- TRBJ2-5 - TRBV4-1 CASSQAPGEKTQYF TGCGCCAGCAGCCAAGCCCCGGGAGAGAAGACCCAGTACTTC
- TRBJ2-2 TRBD1 TRBV6-5 CASSPDRGWAGELFF TGTGCCAGCAGCCCGGACAGGGGATGGGCCGGGGAGCTGTTTTTT
- TRBJ1-5 - TRBV25-1 CASSHSNQPQHF TGTGCCAGCAGTCATAGCAATCAGCCCCAGCATTTT
- TRBJ2-7 - TRBV7-8 CASSLYHGNEQYF TGTGCCAGCAGCTTATATCACGGGAACGAGCAGTACTTC
- TRBJ1-4 - TRBV28 CASSFHRGIGEKLFF TGTGCCAGCAGTTTTCATCGGGGGATCGGTGAAAAACTGTTTTTT
once TRBJ1-4 - TRBV27 CASSFTGREKLFF TGTGCCAGCAGTTTTACAGGGCGGGAAAAACTGTTTTTT
few TRBJ1-2 - TRBV24-1 CATSRENYGYTF TGTGCCACTTCGCGGGAGAACTATGGCTACACCTTC
- TRBJ2-3 - TRBV27 CASSLKRGYSTDTQYF TGTGCCAGCAGTTTAAAGCGCGGCTATAGCACAGATACGCAGTATTTT